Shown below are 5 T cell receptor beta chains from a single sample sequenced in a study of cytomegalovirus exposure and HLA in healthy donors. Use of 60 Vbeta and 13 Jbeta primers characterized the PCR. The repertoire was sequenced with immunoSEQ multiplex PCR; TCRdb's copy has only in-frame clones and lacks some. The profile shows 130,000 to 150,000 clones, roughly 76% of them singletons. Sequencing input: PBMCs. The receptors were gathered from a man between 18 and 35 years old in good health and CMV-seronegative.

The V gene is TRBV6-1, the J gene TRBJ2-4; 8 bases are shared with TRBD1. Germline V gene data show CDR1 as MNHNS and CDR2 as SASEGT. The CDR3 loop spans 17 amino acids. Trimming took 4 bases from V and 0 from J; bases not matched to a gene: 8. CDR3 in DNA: TGTGCCAGCAGTGCAACCGGGACAGGCCTAGCCAAAAACATTCAGTACTTC. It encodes CASSATGTGLAKNIQYF.

This CDR3 reads CASSLGTGADEQYF. In DNA form, the CDR3 reads TGTGCCAGCTCACTCGGGACAGGGGCGGATGAGCAGTACTTC. J is TRBJ2-7 and V is TRBV18, with TRBD1 matching 10 bases. CDR1 is KGHSH, CDR2 LQKENI, per germline. V lost 4 bases, J lost 7 bases, and 7 bases stayed unmatched. This CDR3 region has 14 residues. Using reference TRBV18 and TRBJ2-7 for the parts outside the CDR3, the full variable domain is NAGVMQNPRHLVRRRGQEARLRCSPMKGHSHVYWYRQLPEEGLKFMVYLQKENIIDESGMPKERFSAEFPKEGPSILRIQQVVRGDSAAYFCASSLGTGADEQYFGPGTRLTVT.

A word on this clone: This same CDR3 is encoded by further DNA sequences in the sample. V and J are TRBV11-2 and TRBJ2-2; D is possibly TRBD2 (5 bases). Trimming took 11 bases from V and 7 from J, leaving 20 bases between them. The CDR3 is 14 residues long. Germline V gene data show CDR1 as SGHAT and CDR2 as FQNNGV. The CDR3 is CASCGHPRVGELFF. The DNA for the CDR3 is TGTGCCTCTTGCGGGCATCCCCGGGTCGGGGAGCTGTTTTTT.

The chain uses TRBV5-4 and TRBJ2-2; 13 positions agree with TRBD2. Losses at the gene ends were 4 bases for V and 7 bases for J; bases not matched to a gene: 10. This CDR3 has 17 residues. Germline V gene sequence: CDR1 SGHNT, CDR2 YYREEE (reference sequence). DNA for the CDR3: TGTGCCAGCAGCGCATACTCCGGGACTAGCGGGATCGGGGAGCTGTTTTTT. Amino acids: CASSAYSGTSGIGELFF.

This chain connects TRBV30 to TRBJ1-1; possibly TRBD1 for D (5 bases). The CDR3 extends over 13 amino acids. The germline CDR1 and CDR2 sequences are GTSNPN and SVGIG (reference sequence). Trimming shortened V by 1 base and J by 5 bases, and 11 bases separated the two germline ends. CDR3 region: CAWSGSGGTEAFF. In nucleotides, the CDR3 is TGTGCCTGGAGTGGTAGCGGGGGGACTGAAGCTTTCTTT. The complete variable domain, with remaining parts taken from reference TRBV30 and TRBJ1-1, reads SQTIHQWPATLVQPVGSPLSLECTVEGTSNPNLYWYRQAAGRGLQLLFYSVGIGQISSEVPQNLSASRPQDRQFILSSKKLLLSDSGFYLCAWSGSGGTEAFFGQGTRLTVV.